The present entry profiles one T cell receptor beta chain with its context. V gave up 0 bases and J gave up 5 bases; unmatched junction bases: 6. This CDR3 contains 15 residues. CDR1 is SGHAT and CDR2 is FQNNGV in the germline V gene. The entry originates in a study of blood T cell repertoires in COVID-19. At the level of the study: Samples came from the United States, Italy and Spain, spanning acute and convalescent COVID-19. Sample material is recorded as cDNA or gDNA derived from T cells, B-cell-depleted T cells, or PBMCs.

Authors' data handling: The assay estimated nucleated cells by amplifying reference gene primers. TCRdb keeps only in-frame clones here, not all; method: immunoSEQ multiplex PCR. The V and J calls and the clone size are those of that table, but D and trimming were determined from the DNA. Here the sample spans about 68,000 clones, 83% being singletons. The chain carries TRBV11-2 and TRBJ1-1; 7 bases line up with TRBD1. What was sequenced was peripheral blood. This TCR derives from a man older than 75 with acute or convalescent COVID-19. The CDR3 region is CASSLERVRGTEAFF. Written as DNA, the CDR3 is TGTGCCAGCAGCTTAGAACGAGTCAGGGGGACTGAAGCTTTCTTT.